Below, 21 T cell receptor beta chains from the same sample are listed, as sequenced in a study of blood T cell repertoires in COVID-19. The table came from immunoSEQ multiplex PCR; TCRdb's copy has only in-frame clones and leaves some out. The data contain under 300,000 clones, 88% of them singletons. Sample: PBMCs or T cells enriched from blood (not recorded which). The receptors shown here come from a woman aged 50 to 60 who had recovered from COVID-19.

The chain has TRBV5-1 and TRBJ2-3; no firm D call. V was trimmed by 0 bases and J by 0 bases, leaving 5 bases between them. Germline CDR1 reads SGHRS; CDR2 reads YFSETQ. The CDR3 is 14 amino acids. The CDR3 loop reads CASSLATSTDTQYF. CDR3 coding DNA: TGCGCCAGCAGCTTGGCGACTAGCACAGATACGCAGTATTTT.

The chain carries TRBV5-5 and TRBJ2-5; D not certain. The germline V and J ends were trimmed by 2 bases and 1 base, with 12 bases remaining between them. Germline V gene lookup returns CDR1 SGHKS and CDR2 YYEKEE (reference sequence). The CDR3 sequence is 15 residues long. The CDR3 region has the DNA TGTGCCAGCAGCTTTTCGTTACAACCCCAAGAGACCCAGTACTTC. This translates into CASSFSLQPQETQYF. Combining the CDR3 with reference TRBV5-5 and TRBJ2-5 gives the whole variable domain DAGVTQSPTHLIKTRGQQVTLRCSPISGHKSVSWYQQVLGQGPQFIFQYYEKEERGRGNFPDRFSARQFPNYSSELNVNALLLGDSALYLCASSFSLQPQETQYFGPGTRLLVL.

The chain joins TRBV28 to TRBJ2-7, with 9 bases lining up with TRBD1. The trim removed 4 bases at V and 0 bases at J, leaving 16 bases unmatched. From germline, CDR1 is MDHEN and CDR2 SYDVKM. The CDR3 spans 19 residues. The CDR3 region has the DNA TGTGCCAGCAGTTCCGACCGACTACTCCCGGGACAGGGCTCCTACGAGCAGTACTTC. Encoded protein: CASSSDRLLPGQGSYEQYF.

This clone was seen only once. This chain joins TRBV24-1 and TRBJ2-5, with D maybe TRBD1 (5 bases). Germline CDR1 and CDR2: KGHDR and SFDVKD. V was clipped by 5 bases and J by 9 bases, with 18 bases between them. The CDR3 consists of 14 residues. The CDR3 DNA sequence: TGTGCCACCAGTGCCAATAGACAGTCCCGGGCCCAGTACTTC. Residues: CATSANRQSRAQYF.

The CDR3 loop reads CASSFTRGTDTEAFF. The CDR3 bases are TGTGCCAGCAGCTTTACCCGGGGGACAGACACTGAAGCTTTCTTT. V gene TRBV28 combines with J gene TRBJ1-1, with TRBD1 matching over 7 bases. Germline V CDR1 and CDR2: MDHEN, SYDVKM. With 6 bases clipped from V and 3 bases from J, the junction kept 10 bases outside the gene matches. The CDR3 contains 15 residues.

V is TRBV5-4 and J is TRBJ2-1; a weak D match, TRBD2 (5 bases). The CDR3 totals 14 residues. Trimming took off 4 bases at V and 5 bases at J, with 13 bases between the two ends. CDR1 is SGHNT and CDR2 is YYREEE in the germline V gene (reference sequence). CDR3 region: CASSTDYGNNEQFF. CDR3 nucleotides: TGTGCCAGCAGCACCGACTATGGAAACAATGAGCAGTTCTTC.

This sequence joins TRBV10-3 and TRBJ2-2, with D unclear. The V and J ends lost 4 bases and 6 bases respectively, with 12 bases between them. In germline, CDR1 is ENHRY, CDR2 SYGVKD. CDR3 length: 14 residues. The CDR3 sequence is CAISARESAGELFF. CDR3 nucleotides: TGTGCCATCAGTGCACGTGAATCAGCCGGGGAGCTGTTTTTT.

This clone was picked up one time. V usage is TRBV5-1 and J usage is TRBJ2-7; D is possibly TRBD1 (5 bases). The V end was cut by 1 base, the J end by 6 bases, with 8 bases between. CDR1 is SGHRS and CDR2 is YFSETQ in the germline V gene. The CDR3 sequence is 12 residues long. CDR3 DNA: TGCGCCAGCAGCTTGCAGGGCCCCGAGCAGTACTTC. Amino acids: CASSLQGPEQYF.

The rearrangement uses TRBV28 and TRBJ2-7; possible D gene TRBD2, 5 bases. Trimming removed 3 bases from V and 2 bases from J, with 11 bases in between. Germline V gives CDR1 MDHEN, CDR2 SYDVKM. The CDR3 runs to 14 residues. CDR3 amino acids: CASSFERRPYEQYF. The CDR3, as DNA: TGTGCCAGCAGTTTCGAGCGGAGACCCTACGAGCAGTACTTC.

This clone was seen more than once but under ten times. The chain joins TRBV15 to TRBJ1-3; tentative D call: TRBD1 (5 bases). CDR1 is LNHNV, CDR2 YYDKDF, per germline (reference sequence). The CDR3 is 14 amino acids. Trimming removed 4 bases from V and 0 bases from J, with 7 bases in between. The chain's CDR3 is CATSKTVSGNTIYF. CDR3 bases: TGTGCCACCAGCAAGACAGTCTCTGGAAACACCATATATTTT.

This chain joins TRBV3-1 (or the pseudogene TRBV3-2) and TRBJ2-7, with D unresolved. Germline loops: CDR1 LGHDT, CDR2 YNNKEL (reference sequence). V was trimmed by 0 bases and J by 4 bases, leaving 4 bases between them. The CDR3 is made up of 12 amino acids. Written as DNA, the CDR3 is TGTGCCAGCAGCCAAGATCATTACGAGCAGTACTTC. It is translated as CASSQDHYEQYF.

The gene calls are TRBV3-1 (or the pseudogene TRBV3-2) and TRBJ2-4; weak D call: TRBD1 (6 bases). V shed 5 bases and J shed 0 bases, with 11 bases lying between them. The CDR3 sequence is 15 residues long. Germline CDR1 and CDR2: LGHDT and YNNKEL (reference sequence). As DNA, the CDR3 is TGTGCCAGCAGCTACAGGGCGTTAGCCAAAAACATTCAGTACTTC. Encoded protein: CASSYRALAKNIQYF.

The J gene is TRBJ2-1, the V gene TRBV6-6; D is unresolved. Looked up from germline, CDR1 is MNHNY and CDR2 is SVGAGI (reference sequence). This CDR3 comprises 14 residues. Trimming left V 0 bases short and J 6 bases short, with 9 bases between. Here the CDR3 DNA reads TGTGCCAGCAGTTACTCGACGGCAGGCAATGAGCAGTTCTTC. It specifies CASSYSTAGNEQFF.

This chain joins TRBV6-5 and TRBJ2-1; 8 nucleotides agree with TRBD2. The germline gives CDR1 MNHEY, CDR2 SVGAGI. The CDR3 contains 16 residues. Trimming took 0 bases from V and 6 from J; bases not matched to a gene: 7. The CDR3 protein is CASSYSLSGRVNEQFF. CDR3 DNA: TGTGCCAGCAGTTACTCGCTAAGCGGGAGAGTCAATGAGCAGTTCTTC.

J is TRBJ2-7 and V is TRBV18, with TRBD1 identical over 8 bases. The germline CDR1 and CDR2 sequences are KGHSH and LQKENI. This CDR3 is 14 amino acids long. The V segment lost 3 bases and the J segment 3 bases; nucleotides outside the gene matches: 4. The CDR3 protein is CASSPNRGDYEQYF. In DNA form, the CDR3 reads TGTGCCAGCTCACCTAACAGGGGGGACTACGAGCAGTACTTC.

This chain links TRBV5-6 with TRBJ2-2, with a tentative D call TRBD2 (6 bases). This CDR3 has 15 residues. V lost 2 bases and J lost 1, with 9 bases in between. Germline V CDR1 and CDR2: SGHDT, YYEEEE. CDR3 nucleotides: TGTGCCAGCAGCTTCCGAGCGGGGAACACCGGGGAGCTGTTTTTT. This encodes CASSFRAGNTGELFF.

V is TRBV4-2 and J is TRBJ1-6, with D tentatively TRBD1 (5 bases). V was shortened by 0 bases and J by 13 bases, with 13 bases between the two germline ends. From germline, CDR1 is LGHNA and CDR2 YNFKEQ. The CDR3 runs to 14 residues. CDR3 in DNA: TGTGCCAGCAGCCAAGATACCCGGGGGTTGCCCCTCCACTTT. Protein product: CASSQDTRGLPLHF.

The CDR3 region is CASSTTGGKSYNSPLHF. CDR3 DNA: TGTGCCAGCAGCACGACAGGGGGCAAATCCTATAATTCACCCCTCCACTTT. The chain couples TRBV11-2 to TRBJ1-6, with 10 bases identical to TRBD1. V gave up 5 bases and J gave up 1 base; unmatched junction bases: 5. This CDR3 has 17 residues. From germline, CDR1 is SGHAT and CDR2 FQNNGV. The whole variable domain, filled in from reference TRBV11-2 and TRBJ1-6, reads EAGVAQSPRYKIIEKRQSVAFWCNPISGHATLYWYQQILGQGPKLLIQFQNNGVVDDSQLPKDRFSAERLKGVDSTLKIQPAKLEDSAVYLCASSTTGGKSYNSPLHFGNGTRLTVT.

The chain employs TRBV7-9 and TRBJ2-7; TRBD2 is a possible D gene (6 bases). This CDR3 has 13 residues. The V end was cut by 1 base, the J end by 3 bases, with 7 bases between. Germline V lookup: CDR1 SEHNR, CDR2 FQNEAQ (reference sequence). CDR3 sequence: CASSLGTNYEQYF. DNA for the CDR3: TGTGCCAGCAGCTTAGGGACTAACTACGAGCAGTACTTC.

The genes are TRBV7-2 and TRBJ2-1; 13 bases are shared with TRBD2. Germline lookup yields CDR1 SGHTA and CDR2 FQGNSA. The CDR3 totals 17 residues. Germline trimming cut 2 bases from V and 3 bases from J; bases unmatched to any gene: 4. The CDR3 reads CASSLLLAGGIYNEQFF. The CDR3 DNA sequence: TGTGCCAGCAGCTTACTACTAGCGGGAGGGATCTACAATGAGCAGTTCTTC. The complete variable domain, with remaining parts taken from reference TRBV7-2 and TRBJ2-1, reads GAGVSQSPSNKVTEKGKDVELRCDPISGHTALYWYRQSLGQGLEFLIYFQGNSAPDKSGLPSDRFSAERTGGSVSTLTIQRTQQEDSAVYLCASSLLLAGGIYNEQFFGPGTRLTVL.

This rearrangement joins TRBV5-5 to TRBJ2-1; TRBD2 matches at 15 bases. Looked up from germline, CDR1 is SGHKS and CDR2 is YYEKEE (reference sequence). J was trimmed by 7 bases and V by 4 bases; bases with no gene match: 3. The CDR3 has 15 residues. CDR3 sequence: CASSGGTSGRNEQFF. CDR3 DNA: TGTGCCAGCAGCGGTGGGACTAGCGGGAGGAATGAGCAGTTCTTC.